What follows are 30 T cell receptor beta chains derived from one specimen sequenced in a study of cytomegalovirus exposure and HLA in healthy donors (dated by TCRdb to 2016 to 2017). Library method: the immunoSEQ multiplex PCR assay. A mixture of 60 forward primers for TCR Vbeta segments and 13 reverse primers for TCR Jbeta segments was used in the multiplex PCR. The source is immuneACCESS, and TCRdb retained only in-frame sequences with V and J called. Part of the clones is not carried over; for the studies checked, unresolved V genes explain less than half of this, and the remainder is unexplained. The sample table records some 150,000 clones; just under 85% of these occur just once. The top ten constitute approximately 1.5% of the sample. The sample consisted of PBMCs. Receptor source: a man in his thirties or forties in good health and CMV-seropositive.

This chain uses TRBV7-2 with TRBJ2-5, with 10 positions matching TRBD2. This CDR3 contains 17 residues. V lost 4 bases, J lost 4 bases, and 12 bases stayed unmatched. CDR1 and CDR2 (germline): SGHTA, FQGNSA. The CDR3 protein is CASSSELAGGGRETQYF. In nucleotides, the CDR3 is TGTGCCAGCAGCTCTGAATTAGCGGGGGGTGGTCGAGAGACCCAGTACTTC.

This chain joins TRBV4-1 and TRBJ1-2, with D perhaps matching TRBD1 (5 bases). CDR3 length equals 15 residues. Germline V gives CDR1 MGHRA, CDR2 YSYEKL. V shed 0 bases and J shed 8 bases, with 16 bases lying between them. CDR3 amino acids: CASSQDRAGHRGYTF. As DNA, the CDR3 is TGCGCCAGCAGCCAAGACAGGGCAGGCCACAGGGGCTACACCTTC.

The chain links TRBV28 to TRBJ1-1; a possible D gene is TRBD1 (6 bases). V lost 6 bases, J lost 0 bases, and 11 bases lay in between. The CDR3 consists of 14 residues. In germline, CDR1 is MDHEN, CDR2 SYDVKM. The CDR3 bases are TGTGCCAGCAGGACGGGACAACTGAACACTGAAGCTTTCTTT. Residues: CASRTGQLNTEAFF. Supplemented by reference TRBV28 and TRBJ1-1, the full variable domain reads DVKVTQSSRYLVKRTGEKVFLECVQDMDHENMFWYRQDPGLGLRLIYFSYDVKMKEKGDIPEGYSVSREKKERFSLILESASTNQTSMYLCASRTGQLNTEAFFGQGTRLTVV.

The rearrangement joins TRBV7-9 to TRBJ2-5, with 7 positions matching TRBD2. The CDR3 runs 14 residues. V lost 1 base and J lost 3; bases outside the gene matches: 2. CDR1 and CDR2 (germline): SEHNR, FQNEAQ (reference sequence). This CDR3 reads CASSLVAGEETQYF. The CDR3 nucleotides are TGTGCCAGCAGCTTAGTGGCGGGAGAAGAGACCCAGTACTTC.

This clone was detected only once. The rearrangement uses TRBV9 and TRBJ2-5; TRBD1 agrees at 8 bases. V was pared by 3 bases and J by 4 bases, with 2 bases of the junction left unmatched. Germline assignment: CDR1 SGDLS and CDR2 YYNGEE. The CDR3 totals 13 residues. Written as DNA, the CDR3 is TGTGCCAGCAGCGGGACAGGGCGAGAGACCCAGTACTTC. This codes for CASSGTGRETQYF. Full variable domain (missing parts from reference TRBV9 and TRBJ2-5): DSGVTQTPKHLITATGQRVTLRCSPRSGDLSVYWYQQSLDQGLQFLIQYYNGEERAKGNILERFSAQQFPDLHSELNLSSLELGDSALYFCASSGTGRETQYFGPGTRLLVL.

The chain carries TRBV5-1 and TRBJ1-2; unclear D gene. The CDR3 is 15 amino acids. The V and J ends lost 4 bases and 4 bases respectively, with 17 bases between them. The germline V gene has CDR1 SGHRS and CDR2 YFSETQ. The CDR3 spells CASSQPETPFYGYTF. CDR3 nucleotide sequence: TGCGCCAGCAGCCAACCTGAGACACCTTTCTATGGCTACACCTTC.

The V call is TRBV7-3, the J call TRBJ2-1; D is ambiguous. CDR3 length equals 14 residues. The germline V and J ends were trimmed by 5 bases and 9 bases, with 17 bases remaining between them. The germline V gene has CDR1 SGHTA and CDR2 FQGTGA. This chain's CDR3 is CASSPNSASSEQFF. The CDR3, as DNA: TGTGCCAGCAGCCCCAACTCAGCGTCTTCTGAGCAGTTCTTC.

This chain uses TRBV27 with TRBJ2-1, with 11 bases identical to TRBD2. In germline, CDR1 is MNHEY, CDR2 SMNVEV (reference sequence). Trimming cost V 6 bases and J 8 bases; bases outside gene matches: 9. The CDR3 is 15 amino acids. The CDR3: CASSRLAGGPHEQFF. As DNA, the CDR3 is TGTGCCAGCAGCCGCTTAGCGGGAGGGCCCCATGAGCAGTTCTTC.

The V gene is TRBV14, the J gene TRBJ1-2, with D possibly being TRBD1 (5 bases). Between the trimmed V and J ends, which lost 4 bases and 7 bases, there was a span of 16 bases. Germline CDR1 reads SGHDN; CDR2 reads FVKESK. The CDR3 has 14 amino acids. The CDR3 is CASSPAGGSGGYTF. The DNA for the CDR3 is TGTGCCAGCAGCCCTGCCGGGGGGTCAGGTGGCTACACCTTC. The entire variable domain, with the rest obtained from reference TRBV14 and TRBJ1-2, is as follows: EAGVTQFPSHSVIEKGQTVTLRCDPISGHDNLYWYRRVMGKEIKFLLHFVKESKQDESGMPNNRFLAERTGGTYSTLKVQPAELEDSGVYFCASSPAGGSGGYTFGSGTRLTVV.

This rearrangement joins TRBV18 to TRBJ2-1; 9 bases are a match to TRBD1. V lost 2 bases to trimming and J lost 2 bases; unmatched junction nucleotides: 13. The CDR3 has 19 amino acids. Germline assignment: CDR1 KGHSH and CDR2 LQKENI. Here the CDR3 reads CASSPFAGQGPPTYNEQFF. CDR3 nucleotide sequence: TGTGCCAGCTCACCATTTGCGGGACAGGGACCTCCTACCTACAATGAGCAGTTCTTC.

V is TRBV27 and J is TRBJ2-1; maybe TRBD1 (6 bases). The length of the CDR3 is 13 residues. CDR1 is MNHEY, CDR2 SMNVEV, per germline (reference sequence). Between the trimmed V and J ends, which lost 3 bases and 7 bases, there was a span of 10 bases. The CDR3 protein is CASSLGQGNEQFF. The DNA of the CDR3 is TGTGCCAGCAGTTTGGGGCAGGGGAATGAGCAGTTCTTC.

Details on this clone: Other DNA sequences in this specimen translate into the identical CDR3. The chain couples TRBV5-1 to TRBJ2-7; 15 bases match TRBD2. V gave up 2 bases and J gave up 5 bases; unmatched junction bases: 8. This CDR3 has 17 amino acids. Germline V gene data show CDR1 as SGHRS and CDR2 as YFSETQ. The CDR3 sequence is CASSLGLAGGSNDEQYF. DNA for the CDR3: TGCGCCAGCAGCTTAGGACTAGCGGGGGGGAGTAACGACGAGCAGTACTTC.

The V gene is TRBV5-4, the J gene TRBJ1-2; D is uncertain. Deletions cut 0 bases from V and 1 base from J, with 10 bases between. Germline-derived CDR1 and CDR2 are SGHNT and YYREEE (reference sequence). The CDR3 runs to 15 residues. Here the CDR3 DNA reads TGTGCCAGCAGCTTGGCGGCGGATTATAACTATGGCTACACCTTC. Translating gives CASSLAADYNYGYTF.

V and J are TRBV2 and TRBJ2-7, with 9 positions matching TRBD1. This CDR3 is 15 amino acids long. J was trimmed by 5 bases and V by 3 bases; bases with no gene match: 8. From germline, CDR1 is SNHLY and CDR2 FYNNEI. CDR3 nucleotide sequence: TGTGCCAGCAGTGATGAGTTAGGACAGGGGAACGAGCAGTACTTC. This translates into CASSDELGQGNEQYF.

This CDR3 reads CASSRGGSSYEQYF. CDR3 DNA: TGTGCCAGCAGCCGGGGAGGGAGCTCCTACGAGCAGTACTTC. V gene TRBV11-2 combines with J gene TRBJ2-7; 7 bases are a match to TRBD2. Per the germline V gene, CDR1 is SGHAT and CDR2 is FQNNGV. The CDR3 extends over 14 amino acids. V shed 5 bases, J shed 0 bases, and the junction held 4 bases outside the gene matches.

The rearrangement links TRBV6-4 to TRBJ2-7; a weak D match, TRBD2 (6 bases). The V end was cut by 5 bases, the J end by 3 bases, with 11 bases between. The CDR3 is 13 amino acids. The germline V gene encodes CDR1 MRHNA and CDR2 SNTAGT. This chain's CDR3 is CASSQQEGYEQYF. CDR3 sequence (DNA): TGTGCCAGCAGTCAACAGGAGGGCTACGAGCAGTACTTC.

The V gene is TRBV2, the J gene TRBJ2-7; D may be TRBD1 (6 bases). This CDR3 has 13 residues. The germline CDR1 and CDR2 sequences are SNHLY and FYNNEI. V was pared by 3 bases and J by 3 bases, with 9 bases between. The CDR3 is CASSDSDSYEQYF. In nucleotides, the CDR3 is TGTGCCAGCAGTGACTCGGACAGCTACGAGCAGTACTTC.

CDR3 DNA sequence: TGTGCCAGCAGCCTGGGACTAGCGGGAGTAGAGACCCAGTACTTC. Its translation is CASSLGLAGVETQYF. The chain is built from TRBV7-7 and TRBJ2-5; 14 nucleotides line up with TRBD2. This CDR3 contains 15 residues. The junction had 3 bases not matched to a gene; V was cut back by 5 bases and J by 4 bases. Germline CDR1 and CDR2: SSHAT and FNYEAQ (reference sequence).

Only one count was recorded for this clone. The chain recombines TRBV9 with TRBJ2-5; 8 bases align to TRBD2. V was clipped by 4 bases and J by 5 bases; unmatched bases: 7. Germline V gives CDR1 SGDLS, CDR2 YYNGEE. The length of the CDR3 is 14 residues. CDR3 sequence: CASSLDGGGETQYF. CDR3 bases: TGTGCCAGCAGCCTCGACGGCGGGGGGGAGACCCAGTACTTC.

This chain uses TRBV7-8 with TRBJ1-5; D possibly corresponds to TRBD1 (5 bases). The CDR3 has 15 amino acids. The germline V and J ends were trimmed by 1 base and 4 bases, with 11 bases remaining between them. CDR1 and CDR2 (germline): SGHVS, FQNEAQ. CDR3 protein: CASSLGYRGNQPQHF. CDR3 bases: TGTGCCAGCAGCTTAGGGTATAGGGGAAATCAGCCCCAGCATTTT.

DNA of the CDR3: TGTGCCAGCTCACCCAACTCTAGGGGGGGGAGTGAAGCTTTCTTT. Protein product: CASSPNSRGGSEAFF. The rearrangement uses TRBV18 and TRBJ1-1, with D possibly TRBD1 on 6 matching bases. The length of the CDR3 is 15 residues. V lost 3 bases, J lost 7 bases, and 18 bases lay in between. Germline CDR1 and CDR2: KGHSH and LQKENI.

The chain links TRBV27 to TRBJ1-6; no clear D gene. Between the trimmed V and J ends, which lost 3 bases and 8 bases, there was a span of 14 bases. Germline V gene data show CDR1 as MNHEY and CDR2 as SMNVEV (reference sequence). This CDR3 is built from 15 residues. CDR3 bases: TGTGCCAGCAGTTTTAGGAGGGCCTTTGATTCACCCCTCCACTTT. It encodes CASSFRRAFDSPLHF.

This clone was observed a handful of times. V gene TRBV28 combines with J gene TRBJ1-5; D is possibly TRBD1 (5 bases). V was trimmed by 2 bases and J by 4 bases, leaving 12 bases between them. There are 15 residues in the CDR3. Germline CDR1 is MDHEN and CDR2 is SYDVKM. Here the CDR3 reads CASSLPRQLNQPQHF. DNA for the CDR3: TGTGCCAGCAGTTTACCGAGACAGCTAAATCAGCCCCAGCATTTT.

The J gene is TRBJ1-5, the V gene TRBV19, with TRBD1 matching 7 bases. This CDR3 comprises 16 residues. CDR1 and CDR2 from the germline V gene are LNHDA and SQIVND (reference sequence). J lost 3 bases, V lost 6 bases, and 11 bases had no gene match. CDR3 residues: CASRREGQSINQPQHF. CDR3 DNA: TGTGCCAGTAGGCGAGAGGGACAGTCTATCAATCAGCCCCAGCATTTT.

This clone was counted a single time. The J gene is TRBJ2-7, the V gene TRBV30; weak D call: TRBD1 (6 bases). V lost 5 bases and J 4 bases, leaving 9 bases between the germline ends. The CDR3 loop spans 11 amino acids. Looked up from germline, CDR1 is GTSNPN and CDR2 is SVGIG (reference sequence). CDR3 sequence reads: CAWSGVYEQYF. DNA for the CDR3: TGTGCCTGGTCAGGGGTATACGAGCAGTACTTC.

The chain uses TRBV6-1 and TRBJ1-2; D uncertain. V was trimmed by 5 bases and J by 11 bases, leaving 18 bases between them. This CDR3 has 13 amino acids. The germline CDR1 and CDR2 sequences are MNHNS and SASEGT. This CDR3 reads CASSQNLGIGYTF. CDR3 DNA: TGTGCCAGCAGTCAGAATCTAGGTATTGGGTACACCTTC.

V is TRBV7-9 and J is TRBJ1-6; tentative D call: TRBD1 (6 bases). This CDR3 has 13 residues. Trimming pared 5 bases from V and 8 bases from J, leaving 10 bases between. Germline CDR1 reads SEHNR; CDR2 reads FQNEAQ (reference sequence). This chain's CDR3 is CASSTRTDSPLHF. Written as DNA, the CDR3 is TGTGCCAGCAGCACCCGGACAGATTCACCCCTCCACTTT.

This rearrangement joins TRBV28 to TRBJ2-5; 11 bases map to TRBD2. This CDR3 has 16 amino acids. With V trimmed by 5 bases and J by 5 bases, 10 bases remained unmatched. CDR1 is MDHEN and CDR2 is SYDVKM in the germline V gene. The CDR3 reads CASSPPVAGGHETQYF. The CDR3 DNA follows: TGTGCCAGCAGTCCCCCCGTAGCGGGGGGGCACGAGACCCAGTACTTC.

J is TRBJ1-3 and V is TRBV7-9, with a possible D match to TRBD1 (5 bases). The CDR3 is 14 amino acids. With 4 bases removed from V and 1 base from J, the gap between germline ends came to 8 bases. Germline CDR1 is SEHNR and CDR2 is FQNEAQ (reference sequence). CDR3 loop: CASSSQGSGNTIYF. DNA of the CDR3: TGTGCCAGCAGCTCCCAGGGTTCTGGAAACACCATATATTTT.

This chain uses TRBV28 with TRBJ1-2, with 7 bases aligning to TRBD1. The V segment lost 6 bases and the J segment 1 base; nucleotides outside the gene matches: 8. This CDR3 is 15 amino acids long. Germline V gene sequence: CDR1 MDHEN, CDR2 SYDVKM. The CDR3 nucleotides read TGTGCCAGCAGACCTCAGGGGGGAAGTAACTATGGCTACACCTTC. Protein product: CASRPQGGSNYGYTF.